The source of this T cell receptor (beta chain) is a study of blood T cells in healthy people across ages. Study in general: When template switching was applied, about one barcoded beta molecule was captured per two T cells. Findings and limits, study-wide: Compared with aged donors, long-lived donors showed fewer expanded clones, suggesting selection. Diversity figures based on one million T cells were deemed too low.

Primers used in a second PCR of about 7 to 12 cycles were a sample-barcoded 5' primer and a J-beta primer mix. TCRdb reanalysed the 5' RACE reads using MiXCR and keeps one entry per CDR3 protein. This sample has more than 700,000 distinct CDR3 sequences, with about 55% found just once. This clonotype was seen more than once but under ten times. Its antigen remains unidentified. The CDR3 runs 15 residues. Per the germline V gene, CDR1 is SGHRS and CDR2 is YFSETQ. V gave up 4 bases and J gave up 2 bases, with 10 bases separating them. Specimen: blood. The chain employs TRBV5-1 and TRBJ2-6, with D possibly TRBD2 on 5 matching bases. This receptor was identified in an elderly man in good health. In DNA form, the CDR3 reads TGCGCCAGCAGCAGAACTAGTACTGGGGCCAACGTCCTGACTTTC. Its protein is CASSRTSTGANVLTF.